The text below deals with one T cell receptor beta chain. RNA, once extracted, was reverse transcribed into cDNA for use as the sequencing template. TCRdb's copy holds only in-frame clones and misses some; the assay was immunoSEQ multiplex PCR. The top ten hold around 20% of the sample, which has about 110,000 clones, almost 60% seen once. These data are taken from a study of CD8+ T cells in alopecia areata. The CDR3 has 16 residues. Germline CDR1 PRHDT, CDR2 FYEKMQ (reference sequence). Trimming shortened V by 0 bases and J by 9 bases, and 21 bases separated the two germline ends. V and J are TRBV13 and TRBJ2-7; maybe TRBD2 (6 bases). The specimen sequenced was CD8+ T cells sorted from blood. The sequence was collected from a human donor in good health. The CDR3, as DNA: TGTGCCAGCAGCTTAGGGACTGGAGGGGCCCTACGACGGCAGTACTTC. Translated, it gives CASSLGTGGALRRQYF.